The 13 T cell receptor beta chains in this list originate from one sample, sequenced in a study of blood T cell repertoires in COVID-19 (dated by TCRdb to the early 2020s). Libraries were prepared through the immunoSEQ multiplex PCR assay. The source is immuneACCESS, and TCRdb retained only in-frame sequences with V and J called. Part of the clones is not carried over; for the studies checked, unresolved V genes explain less than half of this, and the remainder is unexplained. The sample table records over 150,000 clones; just under 85% of these occur just once. The ten most abundant clones make up about 6.9% of the sample. Specimen: peripheral blood. The receptor set was obtained from a human donor with acute or convalescent COVID-19. The donor label of this sample is uncertain.

The rearrangement joins TRBV25-1 to TRBJ1-1, with a tentative D call TRBD1 (6 bases). The CDR3 runs to 14 residues. Germline V lookup: CDR1 MGHDK, CDR2 SYGVNS. The V end was cut by 3 bases, the J end by 3 bases, with 11 bases between. DNA of the CDR3: TGTGCCAGCAGTGAGGGAGGGGGATACACTGAAGCTTTCTTT. This encodes CASSEGGGYTEAFF. Drawing the rest from reference TRBV25-1 and TRBJ1-1, the complete variable domain is EADIYQTPRYLVIGTGKKITLECSQTMGHDKMYWYQQDPGMELHLIHYSYGVNSTEKGDLSSESTVSRIRTEHFPLTLESARPSHTSQYLCASSEGGGYTEAFFGQGTRLTVV.

This chain joins TRBV19 and TRBJ1-5; TRBD1 might be the D (5 bases). The CDR3 loop spans 18 amino acids. V was cut by 9 bases and J by 6 bases, with 30 bases left in between. Germline V lookup: CDR1 LNHDA, CDR2 SQIVND (reference sequence). This CDR3 is CASLLRGKGLAVSQPQHF. As DNA, the CDR3 is TGTGCCAGCCTACTGCGGGGGAAAGGGTTGGCGGTAAGTCAGCCCCAGCATTTT.

V gene TRBV6-1 combines with J gene TRBJ2-1; TRBD2 might be the D (6 bases). The germline gives CDR1 MNHNS, CDR2 SASEGT. V lost 2 bases to trimming and J lost 2 bases, with 22 bases between them. This CDR3 is 19 amino acids long. CDR3 nucleotide sequence: TGTGCCAGCAGTGAACAAGCGGGCCATATCTTCGAGCCCTACAATGAGCAGTTCTTC. It is translated as CASSEQAGHIFEPYNEQFF.

This clone was counted once. The J gene is TRBJ2-3, the V gene TRBV12-3 or TRBV12-4; no clear D. The CDR3 consists of 11 residues. V lost 6 bases and J lost 3, with 4 bases in between. The CDR3 DNA sequence: TGTGCCAGCAGCCGTACAGATACGCAGTATTTT. Residues: CASSRTDTQYF.

This chain uses TRBV30 with TRBJ1-5, with D uncertain. The ends were cut back, 3 bases at V and 0 bases at J, with 21 bases in the middle. The CDR3 is 18 amino acids. The V gene's germline CDR1 is GTSNPN and CDR2 SVGIG (reference sequence). The CDR3 DNA sequence: TGTGCCTGGAGGAGCGGGAGAGTACCGTCGTATAGCAATCAGCCCCAGCATTTT. Its translation: CAWRSGRVPSYSNQPQHF.

The chain carries TRBV10-3 and TRBJ2-1, with TRBD2 identical over 9 bases. Trimming removed 11 bases from V and 6 bases from J; junction bases left unmatched: 11. The CDR3 runs 14 residues. In germline, CDR1 is ENHRY, CDR2 SYGVKD. The CDR3, as DNA: TGTGCCTCGACGGCCGGGACTAGCAGCAATGAGCAGTTCTTC. Protein: CASTAGTSSNEQFF.

This clone has a handful of counts. The same CDR3 can be traced to other DNA sequences in this sample. The rearrangement joins TRBV2 to TRBJ1-5; D uncertain. Germline CDR1 SNHLY, CDR2 FYNNEI. Trimming stripped 3 bases from V and 5 bases from J, with 11 bases between. The CDR3 totals 14 residues. This CDR3 reads CASSELRGDQPQHF. For the CDR3, the DNA is TGTGCCAGCAGTGAGCTCCGTGGAGATCAGCCCCAGCATTTT. The whole variable domain, remainder taken from reference TRBV2 and TRBJ1-5, is EPEVTQTPSHQVTQMGQEVILRCVPISNHLYFYWYRQILGQKVEFLVSFYNNEISEKSEIFDDQFSVERPDGSNFTLKIRSTKLEDSAMYFCASSELRGDQPQHFGDGTRLSIL.

This clone was recorded a few times. The CDR3 region has the DNA TGCAGCGTTGAAGATCTGAGAGGCTCCTATGGCTACACCTTC. This translates into CSVEDLRGSYGYTF. The chain carries TRBV29-1 and TRBJ1-2, with unresolved D. Trimming stripped 0 bases from V and 4 bases from J, with 12 bases between. Looked up from germline, CDR1 is SQVTM and CDR2 is ANQGSEA. CDR3 length equals 14 residues.

This chain uses TRBV6-2 or TRBV6-3 with TRBJ2-5; D is unresolved. The V gene lost 4 bases and the J gene lost 7 bases, with 13 bases spanning the gap. The CDR3 sequence is 13 residues long. Germline V lookup: CDR1 MNHEY, CDR2 SVGEGT. CDR3 in DNA: TGTGCCAGCAGTTCACAAGCGCCTGGGACCCAGTACTTC. Protein: CASSSQAPGTQYF.

The chain combines TRBV6-2 or TRBV6-3 with TRBJ1-2, with 7 bases aligning to TRBD1. The CDR3 is made up of 12 amino acids. Germline CDR1 reads MNHEY; CDR2 reads SVGEGT. The junction had 4 bases not matched to a gene; V was cut back by 6 bases and J by 6 bases. DNA for the CDR3: TGTGCCAGCAGCTGGGGACAGAATGGCTACACCTTC. It translates to CASSWGQNGYTF.

The chain employs TRBV18 and TRBJ2-3, with a tentative D call TRBD2 (6 bases). Trimming pared 6 bases from V and 2 bases from J, leaving 9 bases between. The CDR3 is 13 residues long. Germline V gives CDR1 KGHSH, CDR2 LQKENI. The DNA of the CDR3 is TGTGCCAGCTCGCCGGGAGCCACAGATACGCAGTATTTT. As protein: CASSPGATDTQYF.

This sequence joins TRBV18 and TRBJ1-4; 7 bases line up with TRBD1. Germline V gene sequence: CDR1 KGHSH, CDR2 LQKENI. This CDR3 is 14 amino acids long. After removal of 4 bases from V and 5 bases from J, the junction contained 4 bases not matched to a gene. The CDR3 DNA sequence: TGTGCCAGCTCACGGGGACAGAGAAATGAAAAACTGTTTTTT. Amino acids: CASSRGQRNEKLFF.

The rearrangement links TRBV7-6 to TRBJ2-1, with TRBD2 matching 11 bases. Germline CDR1 is SGHVS and CDR2 is FNYEAQ. The CDR3 covers 17 residues. J gave up 9 bases and V 2 bases, and 12 bases lay outside the gene matches. In DNA, the CDR3 is TGTGCCAGCAGCTTATCTACTACTAGCGGGAGTAAGGGTGAGCAGTTCTTC. Amino acid sequence: CASSLSTTSGSKGEQFF.